The T cell receptor beta chain described here comes from a study of T cell changes during pregnancy in multiple sclerosis. This clone has a single count. Clones were sequenced by immunoSEQ multiplex PCR, and TCRdb holds only the in-frame ones, with some missing. This sample has 70,000 to 90,000 clones; roughly 91% occur once, and the top ten carry more than 0.8%. The material sequenced was peripheral blood, taken in the first trimester of pregnancy. The clonotype was recovered from a female donor with multiple sclerosis, enrolled in a pregnancy study.

The CDR3 coding sequence is TGCGCCAGCAGCTCTAGACAGGGGCCCCAAGAGACCCAGTACTTC. Translated: CASSSRQGPQETQYF. The chain employs TRBV5-1 and TRBJ2-5; 8 bases match TRBD1. This CDR3 comprises 15 residues. Germline CDR1 reads SGHRS; CDR2 reads YFSETQ. J was trimmed by 1 base and V by 3 bases; bases with no gene match: 5.